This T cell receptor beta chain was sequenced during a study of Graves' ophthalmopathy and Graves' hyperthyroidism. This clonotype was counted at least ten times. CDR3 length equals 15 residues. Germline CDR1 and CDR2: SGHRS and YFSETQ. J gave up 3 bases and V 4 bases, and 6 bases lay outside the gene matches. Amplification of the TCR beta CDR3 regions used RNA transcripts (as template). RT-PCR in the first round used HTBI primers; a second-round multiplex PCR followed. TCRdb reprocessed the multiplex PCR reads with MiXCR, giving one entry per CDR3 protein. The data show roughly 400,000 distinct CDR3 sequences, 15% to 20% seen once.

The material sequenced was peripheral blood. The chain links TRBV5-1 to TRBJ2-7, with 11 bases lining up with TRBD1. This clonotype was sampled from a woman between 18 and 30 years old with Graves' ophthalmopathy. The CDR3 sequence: CASSGTGGSGYEQYF. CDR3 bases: TGCGCCAGCAGCGGGACAGGGGGTTCTGGCTACGAGCAGTACTTC.